This note documents a single T cell receptor beta chain sequence. Its antigen is as yet unknown. The CDR3 totals 15 residues. The V gene's germline CDR1 is SNHLY and CDR2 FYNNEI. J was trimmed by 4 bases and V by 4 bases; bases with no gene match: 10. Runs used v3.0 of the immunoSEQ assay and were done at survey level. Sequencing was performed with immunoSEQ multiplex PCR; in TCRdb, only in-frame clones are kept and a portion is missing. The top ten hold about 10% of the sample, which has tens of thousands of clones, 76% seen once. These data are taken from a study of long-term antiretroviral therapy in people with HIV. Whole-study results and caveats: Older ART regimens were possibly in use when the blood was collected between about 2004 and 2018. Repertoire dominance by clones expanded before ART was seen at all time points.

Each specimen consisted of about 1-11 million cryopreserved PBMC prior to extraction of DNA. The chain uses TRBV2 and TRBJ2-7; 7 bases match TRBD1. This sequence was found in a middle-aged woman with HIV. The starting material was unsorted PBMCs, obtained 1.1 years before starting antiretroviral therapy. The CDR3 sequence: CASSAETGNLYEQYF. CDR3 coding DNA: TGTGCCAGCAGTGCCGAGACAGGGAATCTATACGAGCAGTACTTC. Combining the CDR3 with reference TRBV2 and TRBJ2-7 gives the whole variable domain EPEVTQTPSHQVTQMGQEVILRCVPISNHLYFYWYRQILGQKVEFLVSFYNNEISEKSEIFDDQFSVERPDGSNFTLKIRSTKLEDSAMYFCASSAETGNLYEQYFGPGTRLTVT.